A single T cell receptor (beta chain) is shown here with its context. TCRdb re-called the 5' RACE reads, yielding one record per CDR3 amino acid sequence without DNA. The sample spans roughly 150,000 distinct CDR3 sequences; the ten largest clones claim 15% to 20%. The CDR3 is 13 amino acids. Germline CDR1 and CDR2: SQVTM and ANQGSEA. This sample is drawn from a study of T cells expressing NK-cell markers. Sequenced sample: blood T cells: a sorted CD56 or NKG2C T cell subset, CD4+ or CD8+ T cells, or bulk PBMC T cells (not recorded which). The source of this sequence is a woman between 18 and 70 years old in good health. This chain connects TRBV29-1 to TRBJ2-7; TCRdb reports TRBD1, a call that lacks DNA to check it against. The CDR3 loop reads CSVALGRGYEQYF.